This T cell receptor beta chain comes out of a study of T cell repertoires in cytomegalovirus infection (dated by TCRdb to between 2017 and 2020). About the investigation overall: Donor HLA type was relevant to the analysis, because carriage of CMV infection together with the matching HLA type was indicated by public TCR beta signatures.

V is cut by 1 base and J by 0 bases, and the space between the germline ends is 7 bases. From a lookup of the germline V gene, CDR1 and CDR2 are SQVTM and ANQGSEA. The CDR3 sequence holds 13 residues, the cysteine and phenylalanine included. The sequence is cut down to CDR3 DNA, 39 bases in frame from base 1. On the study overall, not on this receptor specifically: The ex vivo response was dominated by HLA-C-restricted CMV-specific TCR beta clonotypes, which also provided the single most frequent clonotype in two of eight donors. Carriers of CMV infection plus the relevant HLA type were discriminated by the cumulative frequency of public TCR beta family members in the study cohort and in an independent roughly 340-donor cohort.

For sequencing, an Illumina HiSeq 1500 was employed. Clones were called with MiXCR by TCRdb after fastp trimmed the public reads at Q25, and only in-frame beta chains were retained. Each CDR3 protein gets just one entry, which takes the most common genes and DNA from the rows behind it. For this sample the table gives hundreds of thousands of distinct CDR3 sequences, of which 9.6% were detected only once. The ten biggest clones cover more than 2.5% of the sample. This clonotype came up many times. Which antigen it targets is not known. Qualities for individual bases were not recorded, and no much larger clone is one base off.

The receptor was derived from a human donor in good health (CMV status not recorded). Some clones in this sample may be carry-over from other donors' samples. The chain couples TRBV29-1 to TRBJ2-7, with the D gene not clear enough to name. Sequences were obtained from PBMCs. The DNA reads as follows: TGCAGCGTTGAAGGGAAATACTCCTACGAGCAGTACTTC. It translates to CSVEGKYSYEQYF.